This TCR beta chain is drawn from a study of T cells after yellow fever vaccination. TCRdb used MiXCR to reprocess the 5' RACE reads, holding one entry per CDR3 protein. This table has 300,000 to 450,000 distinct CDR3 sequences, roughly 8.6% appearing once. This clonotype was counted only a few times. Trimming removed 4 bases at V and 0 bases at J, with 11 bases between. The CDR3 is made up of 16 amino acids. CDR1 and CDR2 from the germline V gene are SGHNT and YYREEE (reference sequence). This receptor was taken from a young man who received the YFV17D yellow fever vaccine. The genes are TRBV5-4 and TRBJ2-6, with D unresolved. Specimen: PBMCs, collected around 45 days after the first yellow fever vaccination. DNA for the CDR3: TGTGCCAGCAGCCCAGTTCTCACCTCTGGGGCCAACGTCCTGACTTTC. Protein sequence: CASSPVLTSGANVLTF.